This T cell receptor beta chain was profiled in a study of Tregs in tolerant kidney transplant recipients. Notes on this clone: Antigen specificity is unknown.

General study findings and limits: No direct test of biological reproducibility was done here. Tregs expanded with activated donor B cells seemed most donor-specific.

Thawed PBMCs were FACS-sorted into unstimulated CD4+CD25+CD127- regulatory T cells, CD4+CD25- non-regulatory cells, CD4 and CD8 cells. The CDR3 loop spans 13 amino acids. Looked up from germline, CDR1 is SGHDT and CDR2 is YYEEEE. The V and J ends lost 3 bases and 9 bases, in that order; junction bases with no gene match: 2. Sequencing was performed with immunoSEQ multiplex PCR; in TCRdb, only in-frame clones are kept and a portion is missing. The sample yields tens of thousands of clones, around four fifths seen once. Sequenced input: CD4+ T cells from blood. This sequence originates from a human donor in good health. The rearrangement uses TRBV5-6 and TRBJ1-6; 8 bases agree with TRBD1. The CDR3, as DNA: TGTGCCAGCAGCTCGACAGGGGTTTCACCCCTCCACTTT. Amino acid sequence: CASSSTGVSPLHF.